The clone carrying this T cell receptor beta chain appeared many times. Patients were excluded if they had other autoimmune diseases or uncontrolled infections, and likewise if pregnancy or lactation applied. This specimen comes from a study of Graves' ophthalmopathy and Graves' hyperthyroidism. V shed 3 bases, J shed 1 base, and the junction held 1 base outside the gene matches. Germline assignment: CDR1 MGHDK and CDR2 SYGVNS. The CDR3 runs to 14 residues. Amplified TCR beta CDR3 regions were obtained using RNA transcripts as template. The first round was an RT-PCR with HTBI primers, and the second round was a multiplex PCR. TCRdb analysed the multiplex PCR reads with MiXCR anew, one entry per CDR3 protein. Of about 740,000 distinct CDR3 sequences listed, 35% to 50% were seen once; the top ten hold about 40%.

This chain connects TRBV25-1 to TRBJ1-2; 8 positions match TRBD1. The sequenced sample consisted of peripheral blood. The clonotype was recovered from an adult man with Graves' ophthalmopathy. The CDR3 here is CASSEDRVNYGYTF. CDR3 nucleotides: TGTGCCAGCAGTGAGGACAGGGTTAACTATGGCTACACCTTC.